The 11 T cell receptor beta chains presented below share a single source sample, sequenced in a study of blood T cell repertoires in COVID-19 (dated by TCRdb to 2019 to 2021). Library preparation was by the immunoSEQ multiplex PCR assay. Held by TCRdb, this immuneACCESS table contains in-frame sequences only and omits some clones. Under half of the omission traces to an unresolved V gene where checked; the cause of the rest is unknown. The sample table records around 100,000 clones; about 90% of these occur just once. The leading ten clones occupy about 6.9% of the sample. Sequencing was done on a sample of peripheral blood. The receptors were gathered from a man under 40 in a cohort sampled during active COVID-19.

The chain couples TRBV24-1 to TRBJ2-5, with 10 bases matching TRBD1. Germline lookup yields CDR1 KGHDR and CDR2 SFDVKD. The CDR3 covers 14 residues. V lost 4 bases to trimming and J lost 5 bases; unmatched junction nucleotides: 3. CDR3 amino acids: CATSEGQGGETQYF. In DNA, the CDR3 is TGTGCCACCAGTGAAGGACAGGGGGGGGAGACCCAGTACTTC.

The chain couples TRBV7-6 to TRBJ2-4; D possibly corresponds to TRBD2 (7 bases). The CDR3 has 17 amino acids. CDR1 and CDR2 from the germline V gene are SGHVS and FNYEAQ. Trimming removed 5 bases at V and 5 bases at J, with 22 bases between. CDR3 DNA sequence: TGTGCCAGCAGCCGCACCCCCCTCGCGGGGGCCCAAAACATTCAGTACTTC. Translating it yields CASSRTPLAGAQNIQYF.

The chain employs TRBV2 and TRBJ1-1, with a possible D match to TRBD1 (6 bases). The V end was cut by 6 bases, the J end by 0 bases, with 14 bases between. The CDR3 has 15 residues. Germline V CDR1 and CDR2: SNHLY, FYNNEI. DNA for the CDR3: TGTGCCAGCAGCACGATGGGGGCCCTGAACACTGAAGCTTTCTTT. Translated, it gives CASSTMGALNTEAFF.

The V call is TRBV5-4, the J call TRBJ1-1, with D possibly matching TRBD1 (6 bases). The germline V gene encodes CDR1 SGHNT and CDR2 YYREEE (reference sequence). The CDR3 extends over 14 amino acids. V lost 5 bases and J 7 bases, leaving 18 bases between the germline ends. In nucleotides, the CDR3 is TGTGCCAGCAGAAACTCGTCGGGACAACTTGAAGCTTTCTTT. Translated, it gives CASRNSSGQLEAFF.

The V and J genes are TRBV7-9 and TRBJ1-2; weak D call: TRBD1 (6 bases). The ends were cut back, 10 bases at V and 2 bases at J, with 11 bases in the middle. The CDR3 loop spans 12 amino acids. Germline V gene data show CDR1 as SEHNR and CDR2 as FQNEAQ (reference sequence). The CDR3 reads CAIVRGNYGYTF. CDR3 coding DNA: TGTGCCATTGTTAGGGGGAACTATGGCTACACCTTC.

The V call is TRBV7-2, the J call TRBJ1-1, with 7 bases lining up with TRBD1. V shed 6 bases, J shed 0 bases, and the junction held 1 base outside the gene matches. From germline, CDR1 is SGHTA and CDR2 FQGNSA. CDR3 size: 13 residues. The CDR3 region has the DNA TGTGCCAGCAGGGGACAGATGAACACTGAAGCTTTCTTT. This translates into CASRGQMNTEAFF.

The genes are TRBV6-5 and TRBJ2-1; maybe TRBD1 (5 bases). Trimming cost V 4 bases and J 6 bases, with 13 bases left between them. Germline V CDR1 and CDR2: MNHEY, SVGAGI. The CDR3 has 14 residues. The CDR3 is CASSFRPGPNEQFF. The DNA for the CDR3 is TGTGCCAGCAGTTTCCGTCCAGGGCCCAATGAGCAGTTCTTC.

This clone was counted a single time. V is TRBV2 and J is TRBJ2-2; tentatively, D is TRBD2 (5 bases). The CDR3 runs to 15 residues. Germline V gives CDR1 SNHLY, CDR2 FYNNEI. The V gene lost 6 bases and the J gene lost 0 bases, with 11 bases spanning the gap. The CDR3 DNA reads as TGTGCCAGCAGGGGCAGCGGCGCGAACACCGGGGAGCTGTTTTTT. Its translation is CASRGSGANTGELFF.

Turning to this clone: This specimen includes other DNA sequences encoding the same CDR3. The chain is built from TRBV4-3 and TRBJ2-1; 11 bases are a match to TRBD2. The CDR3 is made up of 17 amino acids. After removal of 3 bases from V and 8 bases from J, the junction contained 12 bases not matched to a gene. The V gene's germline CDR1 is LGHNA and CDR2 YSLEER. The CDR3 reads CASSQGGSGGAWDEQFF. Here the CDR3 DNA reads TGCGCCAGCAGCCAGGGTGGTAGCGGGGGGGCCTGGGATGAGCAGTTCTTC.

The rearrangement uses TRBV4-1 and TRBJ2-5; 9 nucleotides match TRBD2. The V and J ends lost 3 bases and 5 bases, in that order; junction bases with no gene match: 13. Germline CDR1 is MGHRA and CDR2 is YSYEKL. The CDR3 totals 17 residues. In nucleotides, the CDR3 is TGCGCCAGCAGCCAGAGACGATTAGCGGGGGTGGGGGAGACCCAGTACTTC. Residues: CASSQRRLAGVGETQYF.

The chain has TRBV30 and TRBJ2-4; D might be TRBD2 (7 bases). This CDR3 is built from 13 residues. V was trimmed by 2 bases and J by 7 bases, leaving 12 bases between them. In germline, CDR1 is GTSNPN, CDR2 SVGIG (reference sequence). CDR3 residues: CAWSTRGGNIQYF. The CDR3 region has the DNA TGTGCCTGGAGTACCAGGGGAGGGAACATTCAGTACTTC. Complete variable domain (other parts from reference TRBV30 and TRBJ2-4): SQTIHQWPATLVQPVGSPLSLECTVEGTSNPNLYWYRQAAGRGLQLLFYSVGIGQISSEVPQNLSASRPQDRQFILSSKKLLLSDSGFYLCAWSTRGGNIQYFGAGTRLSVL.